This record covers a single T cell receptor beta chain. The data stem from a study of blood T cell repertoires in COVID-19. Across the whole study: Acute and convalescent COVID-19 samples came from the United States, Italy and Spain. From T cells, B-cell-depleted T cells, or PBMCs came the material, which was cDNA or gDNA.

Under the authors' procedure: Estimation of nucleated cell counts relied on the amplification of reference gene primers. Generated by immunoSEQ multiplex PCR, the TCRdb table keeps only in-frame clones and is missing some. V and J calls plus clone size are reproduced from that table; the DNA served to infer D and trimming. The table includes 200,000 to 250,000 clones, approximately 86% detected once. Per the germline V gene, CDR1 is MGHRA and CDR2 is YSYEKL. Trimming took 0 bases from V and 1 from J, leaving 9 bases between them. This CDR3 is 15 amino acids long. The receptor was isolated from a woman aged 25 to 39 who had recovered from COVID-19. The chain couples TRBV4-1 to TRBJ1-2; TRBD1 might be the D (5 bases). Sequenced: peripheral blood. The CDR3 is CASSQEPGNNYGYTF. The CDR3 nucleotides read TGCGCCAGCAGCCAAGAGCCAGGGAATAACTATGGCTACACCTTC.